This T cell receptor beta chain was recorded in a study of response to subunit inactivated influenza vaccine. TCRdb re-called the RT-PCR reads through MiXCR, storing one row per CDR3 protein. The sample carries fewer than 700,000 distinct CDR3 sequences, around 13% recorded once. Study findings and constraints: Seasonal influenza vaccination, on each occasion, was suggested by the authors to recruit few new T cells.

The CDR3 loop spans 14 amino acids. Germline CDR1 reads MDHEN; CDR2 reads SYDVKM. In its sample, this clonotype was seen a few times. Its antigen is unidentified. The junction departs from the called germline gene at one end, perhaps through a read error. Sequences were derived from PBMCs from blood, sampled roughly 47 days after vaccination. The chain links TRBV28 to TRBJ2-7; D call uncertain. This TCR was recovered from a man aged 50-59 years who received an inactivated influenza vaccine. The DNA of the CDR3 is TGTGCCAGCAGACGTACACCTCCCTCCTGCGAGCAGTACTTC. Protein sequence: CASRRTPPSCEQYF.